The rows below give T cell receptor beta chains drawn from one sample of a study of cytomegalovirus exposure and HLA in healthy donors. Clones were read by immunoSEQ multiplex PCR, and TCRdb kept only the in-frame ones, dropping some. Of 100,000 to 150,000 clones listed, approximately 91% are singletons. The material sequenced was PBMCs. All receptors derive from a man aged 25-45 years in good health and CMV-seronegative. Both conserved end residues are part of each CDR3. D genes are given only for firm matches. Clone size is stated in some rows and not others, as once, few, many or a class when expanded.

v_call	j_call	cdr3_length	clone_size	d_call	cdr3_nt	cdr3_aa
TRBV6-5	TRBJ2-2	14	NA	TRBD1	TGTGCCAGCAGCCCCGGACAGGGCGCCGGGGAGCTGTTTTTT	CASSPGQGAGELFF
TRBV7-2	TRBJ2-7	15	once	TRBD2	TGTGCCAGCAGCCCTAGCGGTTTTAGCTCCTACGAGCAGTACTTC	CASSPSGFSSYEQYF
TRBV27	TRBJ2-2	12	NA	NA	TGTGCCAGCAGTCGTATATCCGGGGAGCTGTTTTTT	CASSRISGELFF
TRBV7-2	TRBJ2-7	15	NA	NA	TGTGCCAGCAGCTTAGGCCGAGGGTCGGCCTACGAGCAGTACTTC	CASSLGRGSAYEQYF
TRBV27	TRBJ1-5	17	NA	NA	TGTGCCAGCAGTATGGGTGTGAAACAGGGATTCAATCAGCCCCAGCATTTT	CASSMGVKQGFNQPQHF
TRBV27	TRBJ2-7	16	NA	NA	TGTGCCAGCAGCCGTATATTCACAGCAGTCAGCTACGAGCAGTACTTC	CASSRIFTAVSYEQYF
TRBV7-9	TRBJ2-7	11	few	TRBD2	TGTGCCAGCAGCACCGGGACTAGCGGGATCTTC	CASSTGTSGIF
TRBV29-1	TRBJ1-4	15	NA	TRBD1	TGCAGCGTTGTTGAGTGGGACAGGGGCGGGAAAAAACTGTTTTTT	CSVVEWDRGGKKLFF
TRBV13	TRBJ2-7	19	NA	TRBD2	TGTGCCAGCAGCTCCGGAGCAGGGTTAGCGGGGATAATCTCCTACGAGCAGTACTTC	CASSSGAGLAGIISYEQYF
TRBV19	TRBJ1-2	14	once	NA	TGTGCCAGTCAGACCAGCGGGACCTTCTATGGCTACACCTTC	CASQTSGTFYGYTF
TRBV4-3	TRBJ2-3	15	NA	TRBD2	TGCGCCAGCAGCCAGATAGCGGGTAACACAGATACGCAGTATTTT	CASSQIAGNTDTQYF
TRBV9	TRBJ2-5	16	NA	TRBD2	TGTGCCAGCAGCGTAGGAGCGGGAGGGCCTGGGGAGACCCAGTACTTC	CASSVGAGGPGETQYF
TRBV6-5	TRBJ1-1	15	NA	TRBD1	TGTGCCAGCAGTTACGGGACAGGGGGGGACACTGAAGCTTTCTTT	CASSYGTGGDTEAFF
TRBV2	TRBJ2-1	13	NA	TRBD2	TGTGCCAGCAGCGCGACTAGCGGGACACAGCAGTTCTTC	CASSATSGTQQFF
TRBV7-9	TRBJ2-7	15	NA	TRBD1	TGTGCCAGCAGCTTAGCCGGGACAGGACCATACGAGCAGTACTTC	CASSLAGTGPYEQYF
TRBV27	TRBJ2-4	15	NA	NA	TGTGCCAGCAGTTTGGCAGGGGAGATCAAAAACATTCAGTACTTC	CASSLAGEIKNIQYF
TRBV11-2	TRBJ1-1	13	NA	NA	TGTGCCAGCGCTCGGTTTGAGAACACTGAAGCTTTCTTT	CASARFENTEAFF
TRBV11-3	TRBJ2-2	17	NA	TRBD2	TGTGCCAGCAGCTTAGAGATATTCGGGAGGGCCACCGGGGAGCTGTTTTTT	CASSLEIFGRATGELFF
TRBV4-1	TRBJ2-2	12	once	NA	TGCGCCAGCAGCCAAGCCGCCGGGGAGCTGTTTTTT	CASSQAAGELFF
TRBV5-5	TRBJ1-1	12	NA	TRBD1	TGTGCCAGCAGCCCAGGGGGAGCTGAAGCTTTCTTT	CASSPGGAEAFF
TRBV30	TRBJ2-1	14	NA	TRBD2	TGTGCCTGGGGGACTAGCGGAACCTACAATGAGCAGTTCTTC	CAWGTSGTYNEQFF
TRBV7-9	TRBJ2-5	11	NA	NA	TGTGCCAGCAGCCAGCGGGAGACCCAGTACTTC	CASSQRETQYF
TRBV5-1	TRBJ2-7	12	few	NA	TGCGCCAGCAGCTTGGCGCCGGGTGAGCAGTACTTC	CASSLAPGEQYF
TRBV2	TRBJ2-7	14	NA	TRBD1	TGTGCCAGCAGGACAGGGGGAGCCTCCTACGAGCAGTACTTC	CASRTGGASYEQYF
TRBV6-4	TRBJ2-5	13	NA	NA	TGTGCCAGCAGTGACCTCCACCAAGAGACCCAGTACTTC	CASSDLHQETQYF
TRBV9	TRBJ1-3	14	NA	NA	TGTGCCAGCAGCGAGACAGGTGTAGGAAACACCATATATTTT	CASSETGVGNTIYF
TRBV11-2	TRBJ2-7	15	NA	TRBD2	TGTGCCAGCAGCTGGGGACTAGCGGGAGATTACGAGCAGTACTTC	CASSWGLAGDYEQYF
TRBV7-9	TRBJ2-7	15	NA	TRBD2	TGTGCCAGCAGCCCCCGGGAGGGGACATTTTACGAGCAGTACTTC	CASSPREGTFYEQYF
TRBV19	TRBJ1-1	15	NA	NA	TGTGCCAGTAGTCTCGACCTAGCGGCGAACACTGAAGCTTTCTTT	CASSLDLAANTEAFF
TRBV6-5	TRBJ1-3	13	NA	NA	TGTGCCAGCAGTTACTTTATGGGAAACACCATATATTTT	CASSYFMGNTIYF
TRBV9	TRBJ2-7	15	NA	NA	TGTGCCAGCAGCGTAGGGCGGCAGGGGCCCTACGAGCAGTACTTC	CASSVGRQGPYEQYF
TRBV4-2	TRBJ2-7	15	NA	TRBD2	TGTGCCAGCAGCCAAGAGGGAGGGACCCACTACGAGCAGTACTTC	CASSQEGGTHYEQYF
TRBV4-3	TRBJ2-7	16	NA	NA	TGCGCCAGCAGCCAAGATTGGCAGTACAATGCTCTCGAGCAGTACTTC	CASSQDWQYNALEQYF
TRBV6-5	TRBJ2-3	14	NA	TRBD1	TGTGCCAGCAGCCGGGACAGTCTACTTAATACGCAGTATTTT	CASSRDSLLNTQYF
TRBV7-2	TRBJ1-2	14	NA	TRBD1	TGTGCCAGCAGCTTAGGACAGGGGGTCTATGGCTACACCTTC	CASSLGQGVYGYTF
TRBV29-1	TRBJ2-3	12	NA	NA	TGCAGCGTTGACACTAGCACAGATACGCAGTATTTT	CSVDTSTDTQYF
TRBV2	TRBJ2-7	15	NA	NA	TGTGCCAGCAGTGAGACCGGAGCCCCTTCCTACGAGCAGTACTTC	CASSETGAPSYEQYF
TRBV30	TRBJ2-1	15	NA	TRBD2	TGTGCCTGGAGAGGTGGGCTTGGGACTAGAGGGGAGCAGTTCTTC	CAWRGGLGTRGEQFF
TRBV6-1	TRBJ1-2	16	NA	NA	TGTGCCAGCAGTGAATTGGCGTCGCGGTTGCTCTATGGCTACACCTTC	CASSELASRLLYGYTF
TRBV6-1	TRBJ1-3	15	NA	NA	TGTGCCAGCAGGGACCCGGGGGGCTCTGGAAACACCATATATTTT	CASRDPGGSGNTIYF
TRBV6-5	TRBJ2-7	14	NA	NA	TGTGCCAGCAGTTACGGGACTCTGGCCTACGAGCAGTACTTC	CASSYGTLAYEQYF